This section outlines one T cell receptor beta chain sequence together with its context. In this sample, this clonotype turned up a few times. The specificity of this receptor is unknown. Base qualities are not provided; no much larger clone lies one nucleotide away. CDR1 and CDR2, per the germline V gene (reference sequence), are DFQATT and SNEGSKA. The germline V end is reduced by 4 bases and the J end by 6 bases; junction bases left unmatched: 6. Including cysteine and phenylalanine, the CDR3 has 13 amino acids. The only DNA kept is the CDR3, 39 bases in frame from the first base. This record belongs to a study of vaccination and CD4 T cells after COVID-19 (dated by TCRdb to the early 2020s). Looking at the study overall: Six males and four females were included in the convalescent cohort, with two Hispanic individuals, seven Caucasians, two Asians and one multiracial person represented. For stimulating the cultures, overlapping spike peptide pools were used, derived from SARS-CoV-2 as well as from the common cold coronaviruses HCoV-NL63, HCoV-OC43 and HCoV-229E. Post-COVID blood samples were collected from convalescent patients a median of roughly 100 days after diagnosis, with a range of about 35 to 161 days. The time from the second vaccine dose to post-vaccine blood sampling had a median of roughly 77 days and ranged from roughly 13 to 241 days. As controls, cultures received a CEFX viral epitope pool (the positive control), an HIV-1 Nef peptide pool (the negative control), or no peptide at all. Participants received two doses of either the Pfizer-BioNTech BNT162b2 vaccine (n=8) or the Moderna mRNA-1273 vaccine (n=2). The spike-specific CD4+ TCR repertoire was compared before and after mRNA vaccination in around ten COVID-19 convalescent patients and a handful of infection-naive healthy vaccine recipients. At the TCR clonotype level, an earlier paper using these donors assessed memory CD4+ T cell crossreactivity between SARS-CoV-2 and common cold coronavirus spike proteins.

The receptor library was made with PCR. DNA from cultured CD4+ T cells was subjected to TCR sequencing with the Oncomine TCR Beta short-read assay at the Johns Hopkins FTIC core. The QIAamp micro DNA kit was used to extract genomic DNA from the cultured CD4+ T cells. Oncomine TCR Beta libraries from cultured CD4+ T cells were pooled using unique dual indexes and sequenced on an Illumina iSeq 100. The study's processing was this. Non-productive sequences were filtered out, and CDR3s that did not start with C, did not end with F or W, or were shorter than 7 amino acids were discarded. The MANAFEST web application was used to identify antigen-specific clonotypes by comparing peptide-stimulated wells against reference wells and other culture wells. To be called positive, a clone needed an FDR below 0.05, an odds ratio above 5, and a productive frequency above 0.1% in at least two of three replicate wells. Cross-reactive clonotypes were defined as significantly expanded in both SARS-CoV-2 spike wells and at least one common cold coronavirus spike condition. Similarity between CDR3 sequences was evaluated in R version 3.6.1 using Levenshtein distances (stringdist) and unrooted phylogenetic trees (ape). Through fastp at Q25 and MiXCR, TCRdb rebuilt clones from the public reads, retaining in-frame beta chains. CDR3 protein duplicates are merged, each entry listing the most common genes and DNA. The V and J calls were not made by the authors but by TCRdb's processing. Present in this sample are roughly 7,800 distinct CDR3 sequences, less than 50% of which were seen just once. Of the sample, over 25% is held by the ten largest clones.

What the treatment or condition label conveys for this sample: roughly 10-day PBMC culture with coronavirus spike peptide pools or control peptides (ViraFEST assay). CD4+ T cells from unexposed donors were collected before the COVID-19 pandemic (2011-2018). The study used the ViraFEST assay, which expanded antigen-specific T cells with peptide pools and then identified expanded clonotypes by TCR sequencing. Each well held some 2 million PBMCs cultured in IMDM containing around 5% human AB serum and around 9.2 IU/ml IL-2, with 9 to 10 ug/ml peptide pools added. Half of the culture medium was replaced with fresh IL-2-containing medium on days 3 and 7. Once the cells had been in culture for about 10 days, the EasySep CD4+ T cell isolation kit was used to isolate CD4+ T cells by negative selection. As far as cell numbers permitted, CD4+ T cells from unexposed donors were tested for reactivity against SARS-CoV-2 S and N as well as four spike pools from common cold coronaviruses. PBMCs were separated from whole blood using Ficoll-Paque Plus gradient centrifugation and then either used fresh or cryopreserved at -140C. Triplicate wells were generally used for each culture condition. Leukapheresis product for the unexposed donors was purchased commercially.

The paper's findings and limits, for the study overall: The median number of SARS-CoV-2-reactive clonotypes rose from 20 to 25 after infection to around 40 after vaccination, but the change was not significant. In convalescent patients, a median around 90% of post-vaccine SARS-CoV-2-reactive clones were detected only after vaccination, and vaccine-specific priming was suggested by this finding. Only a relatively small number of convalescent patients were included in the study, and early timepoints following natural infection were not analyzed. In convalescent patients, nearly all vaccine-specific clones (304 of 307) were found to be mono-reactive for SARS-CoV-2 spike rather than cross-reactive with common cold coronaviruses.

Here the chain combines TRBV20-1 and TRBJ1-2; the central 9 bases match TRBD1. This clonotype originated in a human donor in good health. Sequencing was performed on CD4+ T cells from blood, cultured in vitro. CDR3 loop: CSANRDRENGYTF. The DNA reads TGCAGTGCTAACCGGGACAGGGAGAATGGCTACACCTTC.